Below are 29 T cell receptor beta chains sequenced from a single sample in a study of T cell repertoires in cytomegalovirus infection. Antigens of these TCRs are unknown. Using its own MiXCR run on the reads, TCRdb lists one record per CDR3 protein. The data contain about 890,000 distinct CDR3 sequences, approximately 32% of them seen just once; the ten biggest clones take up about an eighth. Source: cultured CD8+ T cells from PBMCs, taken from culture after CMV antigen stimulation. The receptors derive from a human donor in good health (CMV status not recorded). Some clones in this sample may be carry-over from other donors' samples.

The chain has TRBV25-1 and TRBJ2-2; TRBD2 matches 13 bases. This CDR3 region has 16 residues. V trimming: 7 bases; J trimming: 6 bases; junction bases outside the gene matches: 8. The germline gives CDR1 MGHDK, CDR2 SYGVNS. The CDR3 protein is CASNGGLAGSPGELFF. DNA for the CDR3: TGTGCCAGCAATGGGGGACTAGCGGGGTCTCCCGGGGAGCTGTTTTTT.

The V call is TRBV29-1, the J call TRBJ2-1; TRBD1 agrees at 7 bases. The CDR3 length is 16 residues. With 1 base clipped from V and 7 bases from J, the junction kept 13 bases outside the gene matches. CDR1 and CDR2 (germline): SQVTM, ANQGSEA. CDR3 protein: CSVEGQGYSNENEQFF. The CDR3 nucleotides are TGCAGCGTTGAAGGACAGGGCTACTCCAATGAGAATGAGCAGTTCTTC.

The DNA for the CDR3 is TGTGCCAGCAGCTTACTGGACAGACGGCAAGAGACCCAGTACTTC. Protein product: CASSLLDRRQETQYF. This chain joins TRBV7-6 and TRBJ2-5; possibly TRBD1 for D (6 bases). Between the trimmed V and J ends, which lost 2 bases and 2 bases, there was a span of 12 bases. CDR3 length equals 15 residues. The germline V gene has CDR1 SGHVS and CDR2 FNYEAQ.

This chain connects TRBV7-9 to TRBJ1-3, with D possibly matching TRBD1 (5 bases). Germline V CDR1 and CDR2: SEHNR, FQNEAQ (reference sequence). V lost 1 base, J lost 2 bases, and 9 bases lay in between. This CDR3 has 15 residues. CDR3 protein: CASSLGAGTGNTIYF. The CDR3 coding sequence is TGTGCCAGCAGCTTAGGGGCAGGGACTGGAAACACCATATATTTT.

The chain couples TRBV7-9 to TRBJ2-7; D possibly matches TRBD1 or TRBD2 (5 bases each). The CDR3 sequence is 15 residues long. Germline lookup yields CDR1 SEHNR and CDR2 FQNEAQ (reference sequence). V was shortened by 3 bases and J by 6 bases, with 18 bases between the two germline ends. The CDR3 loop is CASSFTASPGSEQYF. The DNA for the CDR3 is TGTGCCAGCAGCTTTACAGCCTCCCCAGGGAGCGAGCAGTACTTC.

The genes are TRBV19 and TRBJ1-2, with a possible D match to TRBD1 (5 bases). This CDR3 spans 12 amino acids. Trimming cost V 6 bases and J 7 bases, with 12 bases left between them. CDR1 is LNHDA, CDR2 SQIVND, per germline (reference sequence). CDR3 bases: TGTGCCAGTAGAACAGGACATACTGGCTACACCTTC. It yields the protein CASRTGHTGYTF.

This clonotype was counted many times. The V call is TRBV14, the J call TRBJ2-3, with 8 nucleotides matching TRBD2. Trimming cost V 6 bases and J 8 bases; bases outside gene matches: 7. This CDR3 has 13 residues. Germline CDR1 reads SGHDN; CDR2 reads FVKESK. The CDR3: CASSHSGLATQYF. Here the CDR3 DNA reads TGTGCCAGCAGTCACAGCGGACTAGCTACGCAGTATTTT.

The J gene is TRBJ1-2, the V gene TRBV11-3; D ambiguous. The CDR3 consists of 15 residues. Germline V gene data show CDR1 as SGHNT and CDR2 as YENEEA. V lost 5 bases, J lost 0 bases, and 13 bases lay in between. CDR3 sequence: CASSPRGSANYGYTF. The CDR3 DNA follows: TGTGCCAGCAGCCCCCGAGGGAGTGCTAACTATGGCTACACCTTC. Supplemented by reference TRBV11-3 and TRBJ1-2, the full variable domain reads EAGVVQSPRYKIIEKKQPVAFWCNPISGHNTLYWYLQNLGQGPELLIRYENEEAVDDSQLPKDRFSAERLKGVDSTLKIQPAELGDSAVYLCASSPRGSANYGYTFGSGTRLTVV.

CDR3 coding DNA: TGCAGTGCCTCTGCCGGACGGATGAACACTGAAGCTTTCTTT. This encodes CSASAGRMNTEAFF. V and J are TRBV20-1 and TRBJ1-1; D is unclear. The V and J ends lost 6 bases and 0 bases respectively, with 14 bases between them. This CDR3 is 14 amino acids long. Germline V gene sequence: CDR1 DFQATT, CDR2 SNEGSKA (reference sequence).

This clonotype was counted only a few times. The rearrangement joins TRBV14 to TRBJ1-6; D unclear. The CDR3 covers 12 residues. Looked up from germline, CDR1 is SGHDN and CDR2 is FVKESK. V was clipped by 7 bases and J by 5 bases, with 6 bases between them. The CDR3 coding sequence is TGTGCCAGCAAGCGGAATAATTCACCCCTCCACTTT. Its translation is CASKRNNSPLHF.

J is TRBJ2-2 and V is TRBV7-9; a weak D match, TRBD2 (6 bases). Germline V gene sequence: CDR1 SEHNR, CDR2 FQNEAQ (reference sequence). Trimming stripped 5 bases from V and 1 base from J, with 14 bases between. The CDR3 sequence is 16 residues long. Written as DNA, the CDR3 is TGTGCCAGCAGCCCCCAATCGGGACTGAACACCGGGGAGCTGTTTTTT. This encodes CASSPQSGLNTGELFF.

This clonotype has a handful of counts. The chain links TRBV6-1 to TRBJ2-5; 9 bases map to TRBD1. Germline V gene lookup returns CDR1 MNHNS and CDR2 SASEGT. Trimming cost V 4 bases and J 14 bases; bases outside gene matches: 5. The CDR3 covers 11 residues. Written as DNA, the CDR3 is TGTGCCAGCAGTGGCCGGGACAGGGAATACTTC. Translating gives CASSGRDREYF.

This clonotype occurred a few times. V is TRBV7-9 and J is TRBJ1-2; 9 bases are a match to TRBD1. The junction had 5 bases not matched to a gene; V was cut back by 1 base and J by 8 bases. Per the germline V gene, CDR1 is SEHNR and CDR2 is FQNEAQ (reference sequence). There are 14 residues in the CDR3. The CDR3 region is CASSLGQGDRGYTF. The CDR3 DNA reads as TGTGCCAGCAGCTTAGGACAGGGGGATCGCGGCTACACCTTC.

V is TRBV3-1 and J is TRBJ2-1, with 11 positions matching TRBD2. Germline assignment: CDR1 LGHDT and CDR2 YNNKEL (reference sequence). The V segment lost 5 bases and the J segment 7 bases; nucleotides outside the gene matches: 13. The CDR3 extends over 17 amino acids. CDR3 sequence (DNA): TGTGCCAGCAGCTCCGGGCTGCTAGCGGGGGGCAGGAATGAGCAGTTCTTC. Its translation: CASSSGLLAGGRNEQFF.

V usage is TRBV20-1 and J usage is TRBJ2-7, with TRBD1 as a possible D gene (6 bases). Germline values: CDR1 DFQATT, CDR2 SNEGSKA (reference sequence). This CDR3 comprises 14 residues. V gave up 1 base and J gave up 4 bases, with 14 bases separating them. CDR3 loop: CSARARGRGYEQYV. CDR3 nucleotide sequence: TGCAGTGCTAGAGCCCGGGGCAGGGGTTACGAGCAGTACGTC.

The V call is TRBV7-6, the J call TRBJ2-3, with TRBD2 matching over 9 bases. The CDR3 runs to 13 residues. CDR1 SGHVS and CDR2 FNYEAQ come from the germline V gene. J gave up 6 bases and V 6 bases, and 4 bases lay outside the gene matches. The chain's CDR3 is CASRPAGGDTQYF. CDR3 in DNA: TGTGCCAGCAGGCCAGCGGGGGGTGATACGCAGTATTTT.

The table lists this clonotype with a few counts. The chain recombines TRBV24-1 with TRBJ1-4, with a weak D call TRBD1 (5 bases). Germline V lookup: CDR1 KGHDR, CDR2 SFDVKD. The CDR3 contains 16 residues. Trimming took 6 bases from V and 1 from J, leaving 14 bases between them. The CDR3 sequence is CATSRSGEGTNEKLFF. The CDR3 DNA reads TGTGCCACCAGTCGCTCGGGGGAGGGAACTAATGAAAAACTGTTTTTT.

A remark on this clonotype: A single base separates this from a much larger clone, so it may be a read error. The chain carries TRBV7-9 and TRBJ2-3; D is unresolved. Between the trimmed V and J ends, which lost 9 bases and 4 bases, there was a span of 14 bases. The CDR3 runs to 13 residues. In germline, CDR1 is SEHNR, CDR2 FQNEAQ (reference sequence). The CDR3 sequence is CARTPVVPDTQYF. The CDR3 coding sequence is TGTGCCAGAACGCCAGTGGTTCCAGATACGCAGTATTTT.

The rearrangement links TRBV27 to TRBJ1-5; D may be TRBD1 (6 bases). This CDR3 comprises 15 residues. Trimming took 6 bases from V and 3 from J, leaving 15 bases between them. Germline V gene lookup returns CDR1 MNHEY and CDR2 SMNVEV (reference sequence). Here the CDR3 DNA reads TGTGCCAGCAGCTCTACAGGGTCCCTCAATCAGCCCCAGCATTTT. Translation: CASSSTGSLNQPQHF.

V and J are TRBV4-1 and TRBJ2-2; 7 positions match TRBD2. V was clipped by 1 base and J by 4 bases; unmatched bases: 6. CDR1 is MGHRA and CDR2 is YSYEKL in the germline V gene. The CDR3 runs to 16 residues. This CDR3 reads CASSQVALATTGELFF. Written as DNA, the CDR3 is TGCGCCAGCAGCCAAGTAGCACTAGCGACCACCGGGGAGCTGTTTTTT.

V gene TRBV6-1 combines with J gene TRBJ1-5, with D unresolved. This CDR3 comprises 14 residues. V lost 2 bases and J 3 bases, leaving 8 bases between the germline ends. In germline, CDR1 is MNHNS, CDR2 SASEGT. The CDR3 reads CASSEYGYNQPQHF. The CDR3 DNA reads TGTGCCAGCAGTGAATACGGCTACAATCAGCCCCAGCATTTT.

This clonotype occurred many times. The chain combines TRBV4-3 with TRBJ2-2; possibly TRBD1 for D (6 bases). Germline values: CDR1 LGHNA, CDR2 YSLEER. V shed 4 bases and J shed 8 bases, with 14 bases lying between them. The length of the CDR3 is 14 residues. Here the CDR3 reads CASSPEQGSGELFF. For the CDR3, the DNA is TGCGCCAGCAGCCCAGAACAGGGATCGGGGGAGCTGTTTTTT.

The V and J genes are TRBV7-8 and TRBJ2-5, with TRBD2 matching 7 bases. CDR1 is SGHVS and CDR2 is FQNEAQ in the germline V gene. The CDR3 consists of 14 residues. Trimming cost V 0 bases and J 4 bases; bases outside gene matches: 2. CDR3 DNA: TGTGCCAGCAGCTTAGCGCCTAGCGGAGAGACCCAGTACTTC. The encoded protein is CASSLAPSGETQYF.

V usage is TRBV27 and J usage is TRBJ2-1, with D hard to call. CDR1 and CDR2 from the germline V gene are MNHEY and SMNVEV (reference sequence). V lost 0 bases and J 4 bases, leaving 10 bases between the germline ends. The CDR3 spans 15 residues. In nucleotides, the CDR3 is TGTGCCAGCAGTTTATCGTCCGGATTTTACAATGAGCAGTTCTTC. It encodes CASSLSSGFYNEQFF.

This sequence joins TRBV27 and TRBJ2-3, with D unclear. The germline V and J ends were trimmed by 5 bases and 6 bases, with 6 bases remaining between them. Per the germline V gene, CDR1 is MNHEY and CDR2 is SMNVEV (reference sequence). The CDR3 length is 11 residues. CDR3 in amino acids: CASSTYDTQYF. The CDR3 DNA sequence: TGTGCCAGCAGTACCTATGATACGCAGTATTTT.

CDR3 sequence: CSAEVVTEEKLFF. In DNA, the CDR3 is TGCAGTGCAGAGGTAGTGACTGAAGAAAAACTGTTTTTT. J is TRBJ1-4 and V is TRBV20-1; D is unresolved. CDR1 is DFQATT, CDR2 SNEGSKA, per germline (reference sequence). The CDR3 runs 13 residues. Trimming left V 6 bases short and J 8 bases short, with 16 bases between.

This clonotype was counted only a few times. The V call is TRBV27, the J call TRBJ2-3; possible D gene TRBD1, 5 bases. The length of the CDR3 is 14 residues. V was shortened by 10 bases and J by 2 bases, with 16 bases between the two germline ends. CDR1 MNHEY and CDR2 SMNVEV come from the germline V gene (reference sequence). The CDR3: CATADNKLTDTQYF. CDR3 coding DNA: TGTGCCACCGCGGACAACAAACTCACAGATACGCAGTATTTT.

About this clonotype itself: At one end the junction does not follow the germline gene, possibly because of a read error. The CDR3 region is CTSSPGPSSYNEQFF. The CDR3, as DNA: TGTACCAGCAGTCCCGGACCGAGCTCCTACAATGAGCAGTTCTTC. The chain uses TRBV12-3 or TRBV12-4 and TRBJ2-1; D not certain. The CDR3 totals 15 residues.

The rearrangement links TRBV20-1 to TRBJ2-3; D gene unclear. This CDR3 has 14 amino acids. The ends were cut back, 2 bases at V and 3 bases at J, with 12 bases in the middle. Germline values: CDR1 DFQATT, CDR2 SNEGSKA (reference sequence). In DNA form, the CDR3 reads TGCAGTGCTAGAATAGTCGAAGTTACAGATACGCAGTATTTT. Translating gives CSARIVEVTDTQYF.